This T cell receptor beta chain comes out of a study of T cell changes during pregnancy in multiple sclerosis (dated by TCRdb to about 2019). About the investigation overall: Changes in the T cell repertoire over the course of pregnancy were examined in this study in women with multiple sclerosis.

About this clone itself: The target of this receptor is not known. Base qualities are not recorded, but no much larger clone differs from it by a single base.

Preparation of the library involved the immunoSEQ multiplex PCR assay. Not all clones reach the TCRdb copy of this immuneACCESS table, which keeps in-frame sequences only. Checked studies attribute under half of the gap to unresolved V genes and leave the rest unexplained. Across this sample there are some 77,000 clones, with approximately 92% seen only once. Less than 2.5% of the sample belongs to the ten largest clones. Cut back by 6 bases and 3 bases, the V and J ends lie 15 bases apart. CDR3 length: 14 amino acids, cysteine to phenylalanine. Only the CDR3 part of the read is kept: 42 bases, read in frame from the first base. The CDR1 and CDR2 encoded by the germline V gene are MNHEY and SVGAGI.

The V gene is TRBV6-5 and the J gene is TRBJ2-7; possibly the D gene is TRBD1, per 6 matching bases. The receptor's source is a female donor in good health, enrolled as a control in a pregnancy study. Material: peripheral blood, obtained in the second trimester of pregnancy. Here the CDR3 is given as CASSLRDTHYEQYF. The DNA reads as follows: TGTGCCAGCAGCCTCCGGGACACTCACTACGAGCAGTACTTC.